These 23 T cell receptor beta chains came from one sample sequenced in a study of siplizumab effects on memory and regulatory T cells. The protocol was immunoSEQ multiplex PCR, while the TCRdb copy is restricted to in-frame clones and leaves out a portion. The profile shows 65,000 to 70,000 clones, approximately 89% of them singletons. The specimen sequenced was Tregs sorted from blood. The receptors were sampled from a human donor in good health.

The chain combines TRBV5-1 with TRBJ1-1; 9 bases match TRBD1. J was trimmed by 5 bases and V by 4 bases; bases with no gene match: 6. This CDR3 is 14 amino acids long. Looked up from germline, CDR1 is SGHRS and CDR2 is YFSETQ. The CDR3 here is CASSPGTGRTEAFF. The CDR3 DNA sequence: TGCGCCAGCAGCCCCGGGACAGGGAGGACTGAAGCTTTCTTT.

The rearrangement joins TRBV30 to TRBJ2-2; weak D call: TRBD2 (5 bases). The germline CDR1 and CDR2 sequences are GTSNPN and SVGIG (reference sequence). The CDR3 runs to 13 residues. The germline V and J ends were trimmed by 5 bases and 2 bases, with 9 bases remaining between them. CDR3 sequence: CAWGRGNTGELFF. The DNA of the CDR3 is TGTGCCTGGGGACGGGGTAACACCGGGGAGCTGTTTTTT.

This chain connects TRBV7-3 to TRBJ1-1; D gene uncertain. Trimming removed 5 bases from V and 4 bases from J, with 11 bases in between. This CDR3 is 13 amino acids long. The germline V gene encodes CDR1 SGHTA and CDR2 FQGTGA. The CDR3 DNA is TGTGCCAGCAGCACAACCAGGAGCACTGAAGCTTTCTTT. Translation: CASSTTRSTEAFF.

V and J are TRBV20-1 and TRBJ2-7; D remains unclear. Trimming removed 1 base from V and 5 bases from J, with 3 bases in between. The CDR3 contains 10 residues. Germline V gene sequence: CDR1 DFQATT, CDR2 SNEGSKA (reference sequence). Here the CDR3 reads CSARGHEQYF. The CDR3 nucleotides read TGCAGTGCTAGAGGCCACGAGCAGTACTTC.

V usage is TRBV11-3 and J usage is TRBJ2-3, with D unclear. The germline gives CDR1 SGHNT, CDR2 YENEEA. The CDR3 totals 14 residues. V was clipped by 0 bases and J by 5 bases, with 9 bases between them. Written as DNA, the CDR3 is TGTGCCAGCAGCTTAGATACGAGTATAGATACGCAGTATTTT. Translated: CASSLDTSIDTQYF.

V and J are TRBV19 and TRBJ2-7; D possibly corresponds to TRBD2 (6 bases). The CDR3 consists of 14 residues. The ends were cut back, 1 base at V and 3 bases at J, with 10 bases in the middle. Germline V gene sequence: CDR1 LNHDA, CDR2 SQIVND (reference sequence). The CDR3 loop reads CASSIGPDYYEQYF. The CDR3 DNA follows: TGTGCCAGTAGTATAGGTCCGGACTACTACGAGCAGTACTTC.

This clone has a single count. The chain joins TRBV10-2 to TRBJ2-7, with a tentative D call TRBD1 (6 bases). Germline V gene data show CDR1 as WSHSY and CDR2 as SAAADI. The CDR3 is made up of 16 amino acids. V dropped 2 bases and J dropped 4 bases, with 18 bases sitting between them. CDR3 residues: CASSEEGDKLGYEQYF. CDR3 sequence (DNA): TGCGCCAGCAGTGAGGAGGGGGACAAGCTAGGTTACGAGCAGTACTTC.

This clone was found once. The CDR3 bases are TGTGCCAGCAGGTTGACTAGCGGGTATAAAAACATTCAGTACTTC. Protein sequence: CASRLTSGYKNIQYF. The rearrangement joins TRBV2 to TRBJ2-4; TRBD2 matches at 10 bases. V was pared by 6 bases and J by 4 bases, with 6 bases of the junction left unmatched. The CDR3 length is 15 residues. Germline assignment: CDR1 SNHLY and CDR2 FYNNEI.

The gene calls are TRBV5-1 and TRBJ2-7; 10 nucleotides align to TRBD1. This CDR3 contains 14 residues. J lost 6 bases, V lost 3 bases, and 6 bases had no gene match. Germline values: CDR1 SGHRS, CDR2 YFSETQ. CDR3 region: CASSSGQGSFEQYF. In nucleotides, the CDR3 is TGCGCCAGCAGCTCGGGACAGGGGAGTTTCGAGCAGTACTTC.

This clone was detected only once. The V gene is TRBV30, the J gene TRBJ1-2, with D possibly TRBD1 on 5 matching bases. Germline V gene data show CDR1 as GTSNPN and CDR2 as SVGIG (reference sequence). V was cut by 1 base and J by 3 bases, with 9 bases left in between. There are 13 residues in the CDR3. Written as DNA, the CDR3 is TGTGCCTGGAGTGGACAGAGAGACTATGGCTACACCTTC. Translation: CAWSGQRDYGYTF. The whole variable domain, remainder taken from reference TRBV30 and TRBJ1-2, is SQTIHQWPATLVQPVGSPLSLECTVEGTSNPNLYWYRQAAGRGLQLLFYSVGIGQISSEVPQNLSASRPQDRQFILSSKKLLLSDSGFYLCAWSGQRDYGYTFGSGTRLTVV.

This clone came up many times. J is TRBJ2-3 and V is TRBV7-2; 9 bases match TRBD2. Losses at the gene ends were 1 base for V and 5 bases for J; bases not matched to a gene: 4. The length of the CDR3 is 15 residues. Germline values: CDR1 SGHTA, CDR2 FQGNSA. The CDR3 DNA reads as TGTGCCAGCAGCTTAGTAGCGGGAGTGGGAGATACGCAGTATTTT. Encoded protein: CASSLVAGVGDTQYF.

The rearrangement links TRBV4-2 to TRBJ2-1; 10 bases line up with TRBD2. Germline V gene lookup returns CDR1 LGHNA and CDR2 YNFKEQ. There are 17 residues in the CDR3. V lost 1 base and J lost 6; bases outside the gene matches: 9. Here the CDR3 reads CASSQAYLAGVINEQFF. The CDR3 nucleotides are TGTGCCAGCAGCCAAGCTTACCTAGCGGGAGTTATCAATGAGCAGTTCTTC.

CDR3 in DNA: TGCGCCAGCAGTGAGCTCAGACGGACTAGCGGGAGTTCTAATGAGCAGTTCTTC. This gives the protein CASSELRRTSGSSNEQFF. The chain uses TRBV10-2 and TRBJ2-1; 13 nucleotides line up with TRBD2. Germline V CDR1 and CDR2: WSHSY, SAAADI. CDR3 length: 18 amino acids. V was clipped by 2 bases and J by 7 bases; unmatched bases: 11.

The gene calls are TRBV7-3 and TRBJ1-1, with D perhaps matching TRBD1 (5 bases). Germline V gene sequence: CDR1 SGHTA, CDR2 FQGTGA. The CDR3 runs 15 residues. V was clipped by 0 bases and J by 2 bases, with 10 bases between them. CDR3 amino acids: CASSLTLGGNTEAFF. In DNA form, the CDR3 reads TGTGCCAGCAGCTTAACACTTGGGGGTAACACTGAAGCTTTCTTT.

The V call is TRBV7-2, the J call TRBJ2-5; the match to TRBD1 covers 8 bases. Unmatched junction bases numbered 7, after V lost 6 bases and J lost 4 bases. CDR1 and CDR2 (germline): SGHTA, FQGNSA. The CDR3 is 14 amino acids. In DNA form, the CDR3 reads TGTGCCAGCAGTGCCGGGGGACAGGCAGAGACCCAGTACTTC. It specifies CASSAGGQAETQYF.

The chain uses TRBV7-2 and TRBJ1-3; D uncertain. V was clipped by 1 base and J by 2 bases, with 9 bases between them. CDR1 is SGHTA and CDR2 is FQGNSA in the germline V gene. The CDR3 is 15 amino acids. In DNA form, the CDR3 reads TGTGCCAGCAGCTTAGGACTGTTAGCTGGAAACACCATATATTTT. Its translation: CASSLGLLAGNTIYF.

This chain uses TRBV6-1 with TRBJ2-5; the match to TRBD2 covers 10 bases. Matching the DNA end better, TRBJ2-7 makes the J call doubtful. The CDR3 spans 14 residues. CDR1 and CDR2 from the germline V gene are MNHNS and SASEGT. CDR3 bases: TGTGCCAGCAGACTGCTAGCGGGAGCTTACGAGCAGTACTTC. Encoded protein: CASRLLAGAYEQYF.

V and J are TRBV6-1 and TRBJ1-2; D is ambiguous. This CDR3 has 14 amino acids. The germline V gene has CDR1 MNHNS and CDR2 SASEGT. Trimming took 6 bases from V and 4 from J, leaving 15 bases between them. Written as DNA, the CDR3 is TGTGCCAGCAGCCGATCGGACGTTATCTATGGCTACACCTTC. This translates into CASSRSDVIYGYTF.

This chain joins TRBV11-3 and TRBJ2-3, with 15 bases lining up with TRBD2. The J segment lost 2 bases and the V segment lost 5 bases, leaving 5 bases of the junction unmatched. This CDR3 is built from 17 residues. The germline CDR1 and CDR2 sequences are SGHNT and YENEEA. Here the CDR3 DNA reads TGTGCCAGCAGCCCCGGACTAGCGGGAGGGCCCACAGATACGCAGTATTTT. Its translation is CASSPGLAGGPTDTQYF.

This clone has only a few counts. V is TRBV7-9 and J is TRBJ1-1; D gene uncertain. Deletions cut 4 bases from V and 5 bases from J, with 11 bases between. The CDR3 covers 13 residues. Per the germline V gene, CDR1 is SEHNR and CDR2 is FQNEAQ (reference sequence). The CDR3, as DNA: TGTGCCAGCAGCTCGGGCAGCGAAACTGAAGCTTTCTTT. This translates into CASSSGSETEAFF.

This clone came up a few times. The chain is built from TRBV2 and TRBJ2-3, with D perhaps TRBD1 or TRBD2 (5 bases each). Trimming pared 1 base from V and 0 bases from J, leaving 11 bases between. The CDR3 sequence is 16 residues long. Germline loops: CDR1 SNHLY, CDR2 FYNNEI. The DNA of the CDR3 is TGTGCCAGCAGTGAAGGCTGGGGCGGGAGCACAGATACGCAGTATTTT. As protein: CASSEGWGGSTDTQYF.

CDR3 amino acids: CASGLFGGSEQYF. The CDR3, as DNA: TGTGCTAGTGGTTTGTTTGGGGGGAGCGAGCAGTACTTC. The genes are TRBV12-5 and TRBJ2-7; TRBD2 is a possible D gene (6 bases). The CDR3 is 13 amino acids. Deletions cut 2 bases from V and 6 bases from J, with 11 bases between. In germline, CDR1 is LGHNT, CDR2 FRNRAP.

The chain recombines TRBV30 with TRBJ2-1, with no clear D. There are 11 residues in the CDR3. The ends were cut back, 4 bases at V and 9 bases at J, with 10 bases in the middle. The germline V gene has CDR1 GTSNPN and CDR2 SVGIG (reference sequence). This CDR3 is CAWTLLGEQFF. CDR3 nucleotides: TGTGCCTGGACCCTCCTTGGTGAGCAGTTCTTC. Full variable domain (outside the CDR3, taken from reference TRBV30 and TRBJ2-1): SQTIHQWPATLVQPVGSPLSLECTVEGTSNPNLYWYRQAAGRGLQLLFYSVGIGQISSEVPQNLSASRPQDRQFILSSKKLLLSDSGFYLCAWTLLGEQFFGPGTRLTVL.